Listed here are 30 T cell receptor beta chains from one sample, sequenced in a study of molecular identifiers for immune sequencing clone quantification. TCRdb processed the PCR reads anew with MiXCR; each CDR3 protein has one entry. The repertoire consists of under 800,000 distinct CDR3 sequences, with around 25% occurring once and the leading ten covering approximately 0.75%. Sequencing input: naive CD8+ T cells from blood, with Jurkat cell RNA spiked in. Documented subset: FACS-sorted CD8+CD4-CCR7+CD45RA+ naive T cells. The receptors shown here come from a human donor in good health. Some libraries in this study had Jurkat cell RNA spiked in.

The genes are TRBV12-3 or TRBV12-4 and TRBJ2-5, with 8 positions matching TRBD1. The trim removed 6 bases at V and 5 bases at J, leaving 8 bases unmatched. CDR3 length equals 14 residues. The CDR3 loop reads CASSYETGVETQYF. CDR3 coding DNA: TGTGCCAGCAGCTACGAGACAGGGGTCGAGACCCAGTACTTC.

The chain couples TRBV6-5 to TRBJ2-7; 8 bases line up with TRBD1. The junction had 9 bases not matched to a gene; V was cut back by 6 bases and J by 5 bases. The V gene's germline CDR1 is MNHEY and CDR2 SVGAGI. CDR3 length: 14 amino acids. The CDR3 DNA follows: TGTGCCAGCAGCACCGGGACAGGATATAACGAGCAGTACTTC. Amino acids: CASSTGTGYNEQYF.

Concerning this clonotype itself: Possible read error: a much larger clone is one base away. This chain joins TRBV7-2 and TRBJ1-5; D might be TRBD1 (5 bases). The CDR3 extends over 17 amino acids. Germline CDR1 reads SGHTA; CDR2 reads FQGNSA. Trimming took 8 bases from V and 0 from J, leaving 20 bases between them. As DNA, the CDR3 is TGTGCCAGCCGCTCAAACCCCGGGGCTTATAGCAATCAGCCCCAGCATTTT. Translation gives CASRSNPGAYSNQPQHF. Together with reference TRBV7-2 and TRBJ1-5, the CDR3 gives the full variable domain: GAGVSQSPSNKVTEKGKDVELRCDPISGHTALYWYRQSLGQGLEFLIYFQGNSAPDKSGLPSDRFSAERTGGSVSTLTIQRTQQEDSAVYLCASRSNPGAYSNQPQHFGDGTRLSIL.

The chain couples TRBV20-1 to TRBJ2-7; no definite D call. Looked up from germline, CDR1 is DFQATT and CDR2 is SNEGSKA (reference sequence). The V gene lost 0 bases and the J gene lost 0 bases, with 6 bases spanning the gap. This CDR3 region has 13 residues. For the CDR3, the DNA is TGCAGTGCTAGAGATGGGATCTCCTACGAGCAGTACTTC. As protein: CSARDGISYEQYF.

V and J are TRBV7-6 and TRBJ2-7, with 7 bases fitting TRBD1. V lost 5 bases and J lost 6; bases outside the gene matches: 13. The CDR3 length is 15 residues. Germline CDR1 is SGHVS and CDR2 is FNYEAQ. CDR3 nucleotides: TGTGCCAGCAGCGAACACCCCGGACAGGTGGGCGAGCAGTACTTC. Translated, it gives CASSEHPGQVGEQYF.

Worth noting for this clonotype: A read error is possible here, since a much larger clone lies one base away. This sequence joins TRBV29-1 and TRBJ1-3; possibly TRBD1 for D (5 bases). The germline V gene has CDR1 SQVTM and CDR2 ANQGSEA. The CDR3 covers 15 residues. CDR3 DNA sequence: TGCGGCGTTGAAGGCTACGGGACGTCTGGAAACACCATATATTTT. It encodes CGVEGYGTSGNTIYF.

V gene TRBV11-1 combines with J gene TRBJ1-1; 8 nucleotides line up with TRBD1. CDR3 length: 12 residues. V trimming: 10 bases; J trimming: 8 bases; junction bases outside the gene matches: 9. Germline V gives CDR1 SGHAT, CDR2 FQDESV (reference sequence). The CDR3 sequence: CAISTRTGEAFF. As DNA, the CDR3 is TGTGCCATCTCGACTAGGACAGGGGAAGCTTTCTTT. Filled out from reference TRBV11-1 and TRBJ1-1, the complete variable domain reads EAEVAQSPRYKITEKSQAVAFWCDPISGHATLYWYRQILGQGPELLVQFQDESVVDDSQLPKDRFSAERLKGVDSTLKIQPAELGDSAMYLCAISTRTGEAFFGQGTRLTVV.

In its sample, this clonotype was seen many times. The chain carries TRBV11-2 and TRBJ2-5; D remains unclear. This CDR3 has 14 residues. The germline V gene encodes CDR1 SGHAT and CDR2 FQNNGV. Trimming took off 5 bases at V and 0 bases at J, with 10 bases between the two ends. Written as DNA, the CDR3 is TGTGCCAGCAGCCCCTATAAGTACCAAGAGACCCAGTACTTC. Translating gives CASSPYKYQETQYF.

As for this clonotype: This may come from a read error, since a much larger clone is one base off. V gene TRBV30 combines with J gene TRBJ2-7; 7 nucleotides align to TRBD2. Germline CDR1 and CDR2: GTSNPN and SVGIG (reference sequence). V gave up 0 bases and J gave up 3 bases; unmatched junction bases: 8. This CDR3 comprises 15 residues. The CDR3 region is CAWSVQWEGSYEQYF. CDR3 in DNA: TGTGCCTGGAGTGTACAGTGGGAGGGCAGCTACGAGCAGTACTTC.

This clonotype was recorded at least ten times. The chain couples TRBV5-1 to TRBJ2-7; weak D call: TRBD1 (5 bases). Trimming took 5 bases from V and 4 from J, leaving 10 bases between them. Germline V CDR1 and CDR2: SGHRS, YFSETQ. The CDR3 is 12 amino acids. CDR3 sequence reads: CASSDSFYEQYF. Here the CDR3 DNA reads TGCGCCAGCAGTGACAGTTTTTACGAGCAGTACTTC. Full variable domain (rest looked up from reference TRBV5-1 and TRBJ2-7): KAGVTQTPRYLIKTRGQQVTLSCSPISGHRSVSWYQQTPGQGLQFLFEYFSETQRNKGNFPGRFSGRQFSNSRSEMNVSTLELGDSALYLCASSDSFYEQYFGPGTRLTVT.

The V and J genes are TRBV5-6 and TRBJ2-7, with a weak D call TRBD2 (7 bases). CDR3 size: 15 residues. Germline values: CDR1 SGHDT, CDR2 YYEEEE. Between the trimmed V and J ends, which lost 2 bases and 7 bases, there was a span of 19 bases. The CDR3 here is CASSFSGGTLGEQYF. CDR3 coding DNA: TGTGCCAGCAGCTTTTCGGGGGGCACATTGGGGGAGCAGTACTTC.

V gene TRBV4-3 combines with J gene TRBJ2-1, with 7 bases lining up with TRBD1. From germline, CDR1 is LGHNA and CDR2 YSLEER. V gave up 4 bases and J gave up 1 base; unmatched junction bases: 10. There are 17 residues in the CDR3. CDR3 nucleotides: TGCGCCAGCAGCCCGGACAGGTCCACCGTATCCTACAATGAGCAGTTCTTC. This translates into CASSPDRSTVSYNEQFF.

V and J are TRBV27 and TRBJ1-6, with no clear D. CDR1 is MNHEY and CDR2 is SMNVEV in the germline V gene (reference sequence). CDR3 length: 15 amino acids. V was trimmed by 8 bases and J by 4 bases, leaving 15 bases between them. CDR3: CASQTRTEYNSPLHF. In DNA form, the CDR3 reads TGTGCCAGCCAAACCCGGACTGAATATAATTCACCCCTCCACTTT.

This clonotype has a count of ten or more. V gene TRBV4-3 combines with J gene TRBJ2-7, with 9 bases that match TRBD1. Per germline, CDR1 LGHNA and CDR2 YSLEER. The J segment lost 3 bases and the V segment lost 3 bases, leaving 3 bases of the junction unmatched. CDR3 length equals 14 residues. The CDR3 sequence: CASSQGTGIYEQYF. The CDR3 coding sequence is TGCGCCAGCAGCCAGGGGACAGGGATCTACGAGCAGTACTTC.

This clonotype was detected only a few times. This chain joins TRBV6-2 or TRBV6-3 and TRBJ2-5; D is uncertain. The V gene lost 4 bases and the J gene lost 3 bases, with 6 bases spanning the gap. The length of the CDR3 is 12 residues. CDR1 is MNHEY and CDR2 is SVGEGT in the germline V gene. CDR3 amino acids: CASSWAEETQYF. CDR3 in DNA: TGTGCCAGCAGTTGGGCTGAAGAGACCCAGTACTTC.

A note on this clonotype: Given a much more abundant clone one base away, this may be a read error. CDR3 coding DNA: TGTGCCAGTAGTGAACGGAGCAGTTATAGCAATCCGCCCCAGCATTTT. This codes for CASSERSSYSNPPQHF. This rearrangement joins TRBV19 to TRBJ1-5, with D uncertain. The germline gives CDR1 LNHDA, CDR2 SQIVND (reference sequence). This CDR3 contains 16 residues.

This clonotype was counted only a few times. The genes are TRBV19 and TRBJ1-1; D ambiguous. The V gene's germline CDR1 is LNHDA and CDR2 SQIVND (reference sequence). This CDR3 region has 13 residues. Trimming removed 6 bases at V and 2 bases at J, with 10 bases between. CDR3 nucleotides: TGTGCCAGTAGGATACAGCAAAACACTGAAGCTTTCTTT. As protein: CASRIQQNTEAFF.

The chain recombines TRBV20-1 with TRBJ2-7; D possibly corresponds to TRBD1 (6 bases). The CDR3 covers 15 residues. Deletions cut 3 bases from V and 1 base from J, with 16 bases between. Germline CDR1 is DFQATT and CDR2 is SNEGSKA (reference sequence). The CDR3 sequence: CSARSGARGSYEQYF. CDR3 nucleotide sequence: TGCAGTGCTAGGTCAGGGGCGAGAGGATCCTACGAGCAGTACTTC.

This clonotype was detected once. In DNA form, the CDR3 reads TGTGCCACCAGTGATTATCCAGGAAACTATGGCTACACCTTC. Protein: CATSDYPGNYGYTF. The chain has TRBV24-1 and TRBJ1-2; D is undetermined. V lost 2 bases and J 2 bases, leaving 8 bases between the germline ends. The germline V gene encodes CDR1 KGHDR and CDR2 SFDVKD. CDR3 length: 14 amino acids.

CDR3 loop: CASKGLTGQVFDGQYF. DNA of the CDR3: TGTGCCAGCAAGGGGCTTACGGGACAGGTATTTGATGGGCAGTACTTC. This chain links TRBV25-1 with TRBJ2-7; 8 bases agree with TRBD1. CDR3 length: 16 residues. Germline-derived CDR1 and CDR2 are MGHDK and SYGVNS. Losses at the gene ends were 7 bases for V and 9 bases for J; bases not matched to a gene: 20.

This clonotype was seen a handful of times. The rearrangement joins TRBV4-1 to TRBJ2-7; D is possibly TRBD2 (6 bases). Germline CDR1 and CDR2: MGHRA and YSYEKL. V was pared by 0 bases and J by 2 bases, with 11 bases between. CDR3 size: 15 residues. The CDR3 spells CASSQEGGNPYEQYF. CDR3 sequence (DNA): TGCGCCAGCAGCCAAGAAGGAGGGAACCCCTACGAGCAGTACTTC.

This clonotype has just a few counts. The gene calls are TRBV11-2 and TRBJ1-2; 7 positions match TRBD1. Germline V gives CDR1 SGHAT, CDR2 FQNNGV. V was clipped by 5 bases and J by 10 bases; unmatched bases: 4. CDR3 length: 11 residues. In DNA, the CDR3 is TGTGCCAGCAGCCAGCAGGGGGTCTACACCTTC. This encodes CASSQQGVYTF.

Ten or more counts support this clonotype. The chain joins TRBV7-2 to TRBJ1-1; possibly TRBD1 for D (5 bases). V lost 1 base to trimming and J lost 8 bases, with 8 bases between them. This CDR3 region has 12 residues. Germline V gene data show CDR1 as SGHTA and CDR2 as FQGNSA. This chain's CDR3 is CASSLDAGEAFF. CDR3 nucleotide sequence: TGTGCCAGCAGCTTAGACGCAGGGGAAGCTTTCTTT.

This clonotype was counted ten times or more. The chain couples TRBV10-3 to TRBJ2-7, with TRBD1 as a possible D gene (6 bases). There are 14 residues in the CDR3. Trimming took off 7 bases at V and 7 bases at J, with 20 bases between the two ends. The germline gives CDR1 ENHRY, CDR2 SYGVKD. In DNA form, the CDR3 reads TGTGCCATCAAATCGACAGGTCCCCAGTCTGAGCAGTACTTC. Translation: CAIKSTGPQSEQYF.

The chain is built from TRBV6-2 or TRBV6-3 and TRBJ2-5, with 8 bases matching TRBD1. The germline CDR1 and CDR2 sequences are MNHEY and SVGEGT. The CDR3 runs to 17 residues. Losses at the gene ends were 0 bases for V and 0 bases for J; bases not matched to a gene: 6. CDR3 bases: TGTGCCAGCAGTTACTCGCAAACAGGGGGAAACCAAGAGACCCAGTACTTC. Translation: CASSYSQTGGNQETQYF.

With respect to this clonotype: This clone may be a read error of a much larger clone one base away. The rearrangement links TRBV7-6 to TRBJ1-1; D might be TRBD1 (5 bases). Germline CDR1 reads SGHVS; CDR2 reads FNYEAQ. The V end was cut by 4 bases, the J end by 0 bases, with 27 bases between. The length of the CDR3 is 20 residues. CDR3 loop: CASSSQVQGRLVEVNTEAFF. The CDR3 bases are TGTGCCAGCAGCTCACAAGTCCAGGGACGGTTAGTAGAAGTGAACACTGAAGCTTTCTTT.

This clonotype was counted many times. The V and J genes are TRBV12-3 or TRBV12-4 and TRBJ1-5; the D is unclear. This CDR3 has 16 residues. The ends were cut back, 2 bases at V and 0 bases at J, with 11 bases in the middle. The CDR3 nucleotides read TGTGCCAGCAGTTTATCTGCGGCCAATAGCAATCAGCCCCAGCATTTT. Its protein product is CASSLSAANSNQPQHF.

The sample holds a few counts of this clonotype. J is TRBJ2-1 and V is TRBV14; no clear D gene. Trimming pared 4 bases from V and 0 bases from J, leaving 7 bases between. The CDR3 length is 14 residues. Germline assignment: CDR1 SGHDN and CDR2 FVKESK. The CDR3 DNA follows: TGTGCCAGCAGCCTCCAGAGCTCCTACAATGAGCAGTTCTTC. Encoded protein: CASSLQSSYNEQFF.

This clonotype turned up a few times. The CDR3 here is CASSPWDSVRAKNIQYF. The CDR3 nucleotides are TGTGCCAGTAGTCCGTGGGACAGTGTTAGGGCCAAAAACATTCAGTACTTC. The chain carries TRBV19 and TRBJ2-4; 7 bases are a match to TRBD1. The CDR3 is made up of 17 amino acids. V was pared by 5 bases and J by 1 base, with 11 bases of the junction left unmatched. Germline loops: CDR1 LNHDA, CDR2 SQIVND (reference sequence).

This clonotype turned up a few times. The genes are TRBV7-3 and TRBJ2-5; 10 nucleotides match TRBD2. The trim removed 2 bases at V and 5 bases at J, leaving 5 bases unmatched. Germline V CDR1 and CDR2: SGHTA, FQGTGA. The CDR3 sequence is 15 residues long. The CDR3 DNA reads TGTGCCAGCAGCTTAGGCCTAGCGGGAGACGAGACCCAGTACTTC. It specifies CASSLGLAGDETQYF.